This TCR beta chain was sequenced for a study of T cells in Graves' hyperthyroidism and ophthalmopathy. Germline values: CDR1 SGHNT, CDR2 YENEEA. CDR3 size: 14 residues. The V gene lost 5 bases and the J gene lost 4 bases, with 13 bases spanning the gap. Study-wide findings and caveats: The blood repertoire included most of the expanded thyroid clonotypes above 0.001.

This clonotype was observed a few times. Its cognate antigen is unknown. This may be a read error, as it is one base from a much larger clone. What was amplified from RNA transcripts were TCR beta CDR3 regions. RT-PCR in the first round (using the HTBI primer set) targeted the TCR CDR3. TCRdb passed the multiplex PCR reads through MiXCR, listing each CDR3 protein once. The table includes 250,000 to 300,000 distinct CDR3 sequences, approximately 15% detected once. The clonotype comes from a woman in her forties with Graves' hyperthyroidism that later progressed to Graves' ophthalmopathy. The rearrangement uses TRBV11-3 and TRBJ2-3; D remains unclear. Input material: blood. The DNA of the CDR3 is TGTGCCAGCAGCGCCGCTTCGGCTCCAGATACGCAGTATTTT. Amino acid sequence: CASSAASAPDTQYF.